This T cell receptor (beta chain) was obtained from a study of blood T cell repertoires in COVID-19. Across the study: The United States, Italy and Spain provided the acute and convalescent COVID-19 samples. In each case, the material was cDNA or gDNA derived from T cells, B-cell-depleted T cells, or PBMCs.

V was clipped by 2 bases and J by 3 bases; unmatched bases: 7. CDR3 length: 18 residues. Germline loops: CDR1 SGHTA, CDR2 FQGNSA. Sequencing used immunoSEQ multiplex PCR; TCRdb keeps in-frame clones, though not all of them. The data contain around 58,000 clones, 90% to 95% of them singletons. Sequenced sample: peripheral blood. The chain uses TRBV7-2 and TRBJ2-1, with 13 bases that match TRBD2. The TCR sequence derives from a woman aged 55 to 70 with active or convalescent COVID-19. The CDR3 loop is CASSLLPRLAGGYNEQFF. CDR3 coding DNA: TGTGCCAGCAGCTTACTACCAAGACTAGCGGGAGGCTACAATGAGCAGTTCTTC.